This T cell receptor beta chain was obtained from a study of T cell changes during pregnancy in multiple sclerosis. Measured with immunoSEQ multiplex PCR; TCRdb has only the in-frame clones, and not every one. The data hold roughly 36,000 clones, with around 92% observed a single time. Germline CDR1 is SEHNR and CDR2 is FQNEAQ (reference sequence). The V and J ends lost 4 bases and 8 bases respectively, with 17 bases between them. The CDR3 sequence is 14 residues long. Sequenced here: CD8+ T cells from peripheral blood mononuclear cells, sampled in the second trimester of pregnancy. This TCR was sampled from a female donor with multiple sclerosis, enrolled in a pregnancy study. This chain joins TRBV7-9 and TRBJ1-2; D may be TRBD1 (6 bases). DNA for the CDR3: TGTGCCAGCAGCTCGACAGGAGACCCGTTAGGCTACACCTTC. It yields the protein CASSSTGDPLGYTF.